This TCR beta chain is drawn from a study of blood T cell repertoires in COVID-19. Study-wide context: COVID-19 samples, acute and convalescent, were from the United States, Italy and Spain. Sample material is recorded as cDNA or gDNA derived from T cells, B-cell-depleted T cells, or PBMCs.

Authors' data handling: It was from reference gene primer amplification that nucleated cell counts were estimated. Generated by immunoSEQ multiplex PCR, the TCRdb table keeps only in-frame clones and is missing some. V, J and clone size were drawn from that table, and D and trimming were deduced from the DNA. The table shows about 180,000 clones, with roughly 82% occurring only once. CDR1 and CDR2 from the germline V gene are SEHNR and FQNEAQ (reference sequence). The CDR3 runs 16 residues. With V trimmed by 5 bases and J by 9 bases, 13 bases remained unmatched. The TCR comes from a woman in her 70s with acute or convalescent COVID-19. The sequenced sample was peripheral blood. This chain joins TRBV7-9 and TRBJ2-6; 7 nucleotides align to TRBD2. As DNA, the CDR3 is TGTGCCAGCAGCCCTTTTGAAGCGGGACGGATCAACGTCCTGACTTTC. Translated: CASSPFEAGRINVLTF.